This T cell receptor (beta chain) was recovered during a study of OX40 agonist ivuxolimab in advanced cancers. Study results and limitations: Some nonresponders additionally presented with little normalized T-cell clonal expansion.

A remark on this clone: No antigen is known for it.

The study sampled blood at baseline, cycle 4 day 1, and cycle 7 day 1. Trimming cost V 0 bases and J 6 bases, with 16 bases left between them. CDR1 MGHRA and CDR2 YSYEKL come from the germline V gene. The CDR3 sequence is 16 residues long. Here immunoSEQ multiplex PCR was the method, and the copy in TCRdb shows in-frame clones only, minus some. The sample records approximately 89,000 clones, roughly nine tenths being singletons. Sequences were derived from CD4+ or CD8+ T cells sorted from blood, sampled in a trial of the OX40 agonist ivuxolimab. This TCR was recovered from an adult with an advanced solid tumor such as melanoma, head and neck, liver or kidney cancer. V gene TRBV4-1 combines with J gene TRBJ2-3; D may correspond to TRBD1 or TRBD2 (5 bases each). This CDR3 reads CASSQEGTPKRDTQYF. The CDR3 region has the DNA TGCGCCAGCAGCCAAGAAGGGACCCCAAAAAGGGATACGCAGTATTTT.